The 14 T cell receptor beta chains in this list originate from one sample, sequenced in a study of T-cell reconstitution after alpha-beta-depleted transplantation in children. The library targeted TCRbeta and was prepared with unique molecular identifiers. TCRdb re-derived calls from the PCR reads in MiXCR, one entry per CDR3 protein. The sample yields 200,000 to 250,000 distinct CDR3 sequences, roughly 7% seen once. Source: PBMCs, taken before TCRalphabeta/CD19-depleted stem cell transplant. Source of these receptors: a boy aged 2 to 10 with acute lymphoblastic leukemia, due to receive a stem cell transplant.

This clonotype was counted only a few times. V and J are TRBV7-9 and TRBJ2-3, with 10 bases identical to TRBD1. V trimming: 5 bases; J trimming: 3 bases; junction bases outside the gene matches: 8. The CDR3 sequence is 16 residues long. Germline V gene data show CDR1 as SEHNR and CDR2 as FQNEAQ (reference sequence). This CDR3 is CASSILTGGETDTQYF. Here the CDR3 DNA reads TGTGCCAGCAGCATCCTGACAGGGGGCGAAACAGATACGCAGTATTTT.

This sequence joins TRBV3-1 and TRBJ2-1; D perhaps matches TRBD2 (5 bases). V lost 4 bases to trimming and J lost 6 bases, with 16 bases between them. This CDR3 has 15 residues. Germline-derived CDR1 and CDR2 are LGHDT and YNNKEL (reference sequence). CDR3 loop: CASSRRTGEVNEQFF. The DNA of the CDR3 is TGTGCCAGCAGCCGAAGGACTGGAGAAGTCAATGAGCAGTTCTTC.

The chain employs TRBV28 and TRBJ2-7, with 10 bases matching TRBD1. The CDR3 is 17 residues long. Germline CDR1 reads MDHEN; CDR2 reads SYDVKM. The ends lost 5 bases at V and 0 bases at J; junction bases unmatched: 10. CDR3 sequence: CASSGRGTGVRSYEQYF. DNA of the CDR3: TGTGCCAGCAGTGGAAGAGGGACAGGGGTCCGCTCCTACGAGCAGTACTTC.

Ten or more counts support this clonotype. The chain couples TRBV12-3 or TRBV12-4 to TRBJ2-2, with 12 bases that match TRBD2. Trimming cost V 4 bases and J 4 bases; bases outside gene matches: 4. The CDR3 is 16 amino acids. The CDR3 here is CASSWTSGDLTGELFF. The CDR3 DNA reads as TGTGCCAGCAGTTGGACTAGCGGGGACCTCACCGGGGAGCTGTTTTTT.

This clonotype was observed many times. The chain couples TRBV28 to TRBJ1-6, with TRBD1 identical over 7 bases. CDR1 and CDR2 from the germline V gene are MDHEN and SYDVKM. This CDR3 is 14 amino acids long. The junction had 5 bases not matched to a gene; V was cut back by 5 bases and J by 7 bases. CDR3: CASSRQGENSPLHF. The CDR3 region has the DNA TGTGCCAGCAGTCGACAGGGTGAGAATTCACCCCTCCACTTT.

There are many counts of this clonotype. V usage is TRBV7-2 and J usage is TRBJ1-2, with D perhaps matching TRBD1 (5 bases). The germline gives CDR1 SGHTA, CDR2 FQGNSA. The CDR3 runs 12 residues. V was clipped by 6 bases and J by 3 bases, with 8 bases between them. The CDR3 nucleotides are TGTGCCAGCAGGCAGGGTGACTATGGCTACACCTTC. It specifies CASRQGDYGYTF.

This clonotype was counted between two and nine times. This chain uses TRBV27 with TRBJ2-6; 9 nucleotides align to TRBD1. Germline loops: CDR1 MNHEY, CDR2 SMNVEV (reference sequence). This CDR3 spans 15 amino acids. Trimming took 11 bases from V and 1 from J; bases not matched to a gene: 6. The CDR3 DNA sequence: TGTGCCTCGGGACAGGGAGGATCTGGGGCCAACGTCCTGACTTTC. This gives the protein CASGQGGSGANVLTF.

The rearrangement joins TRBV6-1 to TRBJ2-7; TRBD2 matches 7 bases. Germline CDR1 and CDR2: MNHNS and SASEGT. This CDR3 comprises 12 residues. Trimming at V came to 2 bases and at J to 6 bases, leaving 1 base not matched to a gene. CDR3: CASSEPGGEQYF. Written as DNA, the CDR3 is TGTGCCAGCAGTGAACCGGGGGGCGAGCAGTACTTC.

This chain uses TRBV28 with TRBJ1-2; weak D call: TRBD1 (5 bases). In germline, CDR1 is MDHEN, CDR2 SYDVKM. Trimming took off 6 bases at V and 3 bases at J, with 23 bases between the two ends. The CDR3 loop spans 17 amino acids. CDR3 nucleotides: TGTGCCAGCAGCTACCGGAACATACAGGAAGTTTACTATGGCTACACCTTC. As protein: CASSYRNIQEVYYGYTF.

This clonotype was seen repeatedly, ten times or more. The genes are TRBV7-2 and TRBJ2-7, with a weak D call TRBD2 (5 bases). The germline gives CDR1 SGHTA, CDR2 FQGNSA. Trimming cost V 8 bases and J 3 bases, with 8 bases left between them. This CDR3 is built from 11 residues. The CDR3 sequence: CASLRDYEQYF. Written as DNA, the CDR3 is TGTGCCAGCCTTCGGGACTACGAGCAGTACTTC.

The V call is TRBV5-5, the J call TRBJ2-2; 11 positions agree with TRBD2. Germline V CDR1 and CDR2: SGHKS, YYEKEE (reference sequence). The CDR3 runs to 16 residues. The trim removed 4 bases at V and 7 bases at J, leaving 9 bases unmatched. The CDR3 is CASSGSGRAEIGELFF. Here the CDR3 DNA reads TGTGCCAGCAGCGGTAGCGGGAGGGCCGAAATCGGGGAGCTGTTTTTT.

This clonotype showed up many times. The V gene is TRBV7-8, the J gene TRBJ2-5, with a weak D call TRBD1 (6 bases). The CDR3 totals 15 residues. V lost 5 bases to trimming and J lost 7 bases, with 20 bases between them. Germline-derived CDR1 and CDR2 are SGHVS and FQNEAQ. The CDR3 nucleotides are TGTGCCAGCAGCGGTCCGGGACAAGGTTATGGGACCCAGTACTTC. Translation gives CASSGPGQGYGTQYF.

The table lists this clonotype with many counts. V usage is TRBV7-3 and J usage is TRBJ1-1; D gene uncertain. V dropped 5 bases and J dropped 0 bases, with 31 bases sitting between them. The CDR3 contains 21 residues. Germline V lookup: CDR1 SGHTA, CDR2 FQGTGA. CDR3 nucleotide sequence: TGTGCCAGCAGCCTAAATGCCTTAAGAGCCCGCTTAGCTTATATGAACACTGAAGCTTTCTTT. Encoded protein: CASSLNALRARLAYMNTEAFF.

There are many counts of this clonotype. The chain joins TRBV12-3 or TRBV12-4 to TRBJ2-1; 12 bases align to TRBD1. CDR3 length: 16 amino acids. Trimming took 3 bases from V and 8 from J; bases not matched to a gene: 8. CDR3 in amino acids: CASSLGDRGLRYEQFF. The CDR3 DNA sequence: TGTGCCAGCAGTTTGGGGGACAGGGGGCTTCGGTATGAGCAGTTCTTC.